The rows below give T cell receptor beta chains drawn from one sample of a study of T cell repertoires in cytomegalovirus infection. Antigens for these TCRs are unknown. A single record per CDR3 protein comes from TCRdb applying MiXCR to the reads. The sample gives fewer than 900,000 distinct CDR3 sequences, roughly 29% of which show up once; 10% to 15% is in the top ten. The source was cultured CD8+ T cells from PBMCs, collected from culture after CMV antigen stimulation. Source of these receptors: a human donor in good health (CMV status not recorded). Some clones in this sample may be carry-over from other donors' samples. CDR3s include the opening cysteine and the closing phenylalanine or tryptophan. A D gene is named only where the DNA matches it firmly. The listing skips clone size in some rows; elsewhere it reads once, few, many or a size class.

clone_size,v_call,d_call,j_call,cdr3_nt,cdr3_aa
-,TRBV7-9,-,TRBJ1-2,TGTGCCAGCAGCTTAGTCCCCTTAAGGGGCTACACCTTC,CASSLVPLRGYTF
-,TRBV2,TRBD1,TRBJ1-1,TGTGCCAGCAGTGGGACAGGGGCCTTCGTGGGCTCTGAAGCTTTCTTT,CASSGTGAFVGSEAFF
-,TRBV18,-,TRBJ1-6,TGTGCCAGCTCAGAGGGGACCGCAACACCCCTCCACTTT,CASSEGTATPLHF
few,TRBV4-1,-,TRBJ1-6,TGCGCCAGCAGCCAGGACAGCTTGAATTCACCCCTCCACTTT,CASSQDSLNSPLHF
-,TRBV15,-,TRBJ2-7,TGTGCCACCAGCAAGGGAACGGTCTACGAGCAGTACTTC,CATSKGTVYEQYF
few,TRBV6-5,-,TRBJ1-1,TGTGCCAGCAGTTACGCAAACATCGGGAGGGGCACTGAAGCTTTCTTT,CASSYANIGRGTEAFF
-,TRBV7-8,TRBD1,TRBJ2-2,TGTGCCTGCAGCCTCCCTGGGACAGTAAACACCGGGGAGCTGTTTTTT,CACSLPGTVNTGELFF
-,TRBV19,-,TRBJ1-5,TGTGCCAGTAAAGGAAGGGAAAGCAATCAGCCCCAGCATTTT,CASKGRESNQPQHF
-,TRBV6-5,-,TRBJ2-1,TGTGCCAGCAGTTACGGGGTAGCGAGGGCCTACAATGAGCAGTTCTTC,CASSYGVARAYNEQFF
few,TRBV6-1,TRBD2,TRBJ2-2,TGTGCCAGTCTACTAGCGGGTAACACCGGGGAGCTGTTTTTT,CASLLAGNTGELFF
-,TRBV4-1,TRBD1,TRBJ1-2,TGCGCCAGCAGCCAAACAGGGGTTAAGAACTATGGCTACACCTTC,CASSQTGVKNYGYTF
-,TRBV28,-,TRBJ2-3,TGTGCCAGCAGTTTAGGGGGGACACCCACTGCGTTTACAGATACGCAGTATTTT,CASSLGGTPTAFTDTQYF
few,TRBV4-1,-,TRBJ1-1,TGCGCCAGCAGCCGCTCCGGGGGAGCCGAGGAAGCTTTCTTT,CASSRSGGAEEAFF
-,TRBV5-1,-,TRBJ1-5,TGCGCCAGCAGCTTGGGGTCGGGGGACCGGGCGGATCAGCCCCAGCATTTT,CASSLGSGDRADQPQHF
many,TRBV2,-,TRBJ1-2,TGTGCCAGCAGTGAATACCCCCCCAGTGGACCCTTTACGCGGGGCTACACCTTC,CASSEYPPSGPFTRGYTF
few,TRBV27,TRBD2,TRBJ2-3,TGTGCCAGCAGTTTAAAAAGCGGGGGGACAACAGATACGCAGTATTTT,CASSLKSGGTTDTQYF
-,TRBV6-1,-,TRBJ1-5,TGTGCCAGCAGTGAAGCGGGGGTGAGGGGGATTAATCAGCCCCAGCATTTT,CASSEAGVRGINQPQHF
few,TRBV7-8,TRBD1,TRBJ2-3,TGTGCCAGCAGCTTTGGACAGGGGGCGCTCACAGATACGCAGTATTTT,CASSFGQGALTDTQYF
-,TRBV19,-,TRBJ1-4,TGTGCCAGTTCTCTGGGGGCAGGGCCCCCTGAAAAACTGTTTTTT,CASSLGAGPPEKLFF
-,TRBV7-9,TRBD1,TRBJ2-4,TGTGCCAGCAGCTCCTTTATGGGACAGACTAAAAACATTCAGTACTTC,CASSSFMGQTKNIQYF
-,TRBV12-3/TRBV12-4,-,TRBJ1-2,TGTGCCAGCAGTTTAAGTCCGCGGGCGCTTGGCTACACCTTC,CASSLSPRALGYTF
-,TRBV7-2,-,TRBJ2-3,TGTGCCAGCAGCCTCGGAACCAGGGCGTCAGATACGCAGTATTTT,CASSLGTRASDTQYF
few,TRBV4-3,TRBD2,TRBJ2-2,TGCGCCAGCAGCCAAGTAGGGACTAGTATGTCCGGGGAGCTGTTTTTT,CASSQVGTSMSGELFF
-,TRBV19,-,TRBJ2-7,TGTGCCACCTCAGTGGGGGATCGTAGCGAGCAGTACTTC,CATSVGDRSEQYF
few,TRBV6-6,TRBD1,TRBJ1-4,TGTGCCAGCAGTTACGCCCCCGGACAGGGGGTGAGTGATAAGGAAAAACTGTTTTTT,CASSYAPGQGVSDKEKLFF
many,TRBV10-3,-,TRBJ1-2,TGTGCCATCAGTGAGTCTAATGGCTACACCTTC,CAISESNGYTF
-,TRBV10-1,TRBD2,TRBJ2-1,TGCGCCAGCAGTGAGATGACGGAGGGAATAGCGGGGGGCTCCTACAATGAGCAGTTCTTC,CASSEMTEGIAGGSYNEQFF
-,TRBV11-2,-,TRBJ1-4,TGTGCCAGCAGCCTACAGGGAAACGAAAAACTGTTTTTT,CASSLQGNEKLFF
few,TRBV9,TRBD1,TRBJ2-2,TGTGCCAGCAGCCTCTCCGGGGACAGGGGCACCGGGGAGCTGTTTTTT,CASSLSGDRGTGELFF
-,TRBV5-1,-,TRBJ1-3,TGCGCCAGCAGCTCCGCAGGGGCTGGAAACACCATATATTTT,CASSSAGAGNTIYF
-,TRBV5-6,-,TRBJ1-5,TGTGCCAGCAGCTTGGCAGCGCATCAGCCCCAGCATTTT,CASSLAAHQPQHF
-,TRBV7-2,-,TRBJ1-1,TGTGCCAGCAGCTTAGGGCCTGTCGGGTTAGCTTTCTTT,CASSLGPVGLAFF
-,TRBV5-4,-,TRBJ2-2,TGTGCCAACCAGGACAGTCCGAACACCGGGGAGCTGTTTTTT,CANQDSPNTGELFF